These T cell receptor beta chains were read from a single sample in a study of OX40 agonist ivuxolimab in advanced cancers. Assay: immunoSEQ multiplex PCR; the TCRdb copy retains only in-frame clones and omits some. Seen here are approximately 90,000 clones, about 90% observed once, and the top ten hold about 1.7%. Specimen: CD4+ or CD8+ T cells sorted from blood, collected in a trial of the OX40 agonist ivuxolimab. The source is an adult with an advanced solid tumor such as melanoma, head and neck, liver or kidney cancer. CDR3s include the opening cysteine and the closing phenylalanine or tryptophan. D genes are given only for firm matches. A clone size is listed for some rows: how often the clone was seen (once, few, many), or a class if it is expanded.

. . 15 TRBJ2-2 TRBV9 CASSVTGAGTGELFF TGTGCCAGCAGCGTAACGGGGGCGGGCACCGGGGAGCTGTTTTTT
. . 13 TRBJ2-7 TRBV15 CATSRRDFREKYF TGTGCCACCAGCCGCCGGGACTTTAGGGAGAAATACTTC
once . 12 TRBJ1-1 TRBV29-1 CSVPGLNTEAFF TGCAGCGTGCCAGGCTTGAACACTGAAGCTTTCTTT
. . 11 TRBJ2-2 TRBV30 CAWSTTGELFF TGTGCCTGGAGTACGACCGGGGAGCTGTTTTTT
. TRBD2 14 TRBJ2-7 TRBV6-6 CAGRRSGRTHEQYF TGTGCCGGCCGACGGAGCGGGAGAACCCACGAGCAGTACTTC
. . 16 TRBJ2-3 TRBV9 CASSFTQAGKTDTQYF TGTGCCAGCAGCTTTACTCAGGCGGGCAAAACAGATACGCAGTATTTT
. . 16 TRBJ2-2 TRBV9 CASSVTGTPNTGELFF TGTGCCAGCAGCGTGACCGGGACTCCGAACACCGGGGAGCTGTTTTTT
. . 13 TRBJ2-7 TRBV5-6 CASSLVGSHEQYF TGTGCCAGCAGCTTGGTAGGGAGCCACGAGCAGTACTTC
. . 13 TRBJ1-1 TRBV10-3 CAISPTGNTEAFF TGTGCCATCAGCCCGACAGGGAACACTGAAGCTTTCTTT
. . 14 TRBJ2-5 TRBV7-9 CASSLAGTQETQYF TGTGCCAGCAGCTTAGCGGGGACCCAAGAGACCCAGTACTTC
once . 13 TRBJ1-1 TRBV19 CASSSKRGSEAFF TGTGCCAGTAGCTCCAAGAGAGGCTCTGAAGCTTTCTTT
. TRBD1 12 TRBJ2-5 TRBV27 CASRGGAGTQYF TGTGCCAGCAGAGGGGGCGCGGGGACCCAGTACTTC
. TRBD2 15 TRBJ2-1 TRBV27 CASSFEGRAYNEQFF TGTGCCAGCAGTTTTGAAGGGAGGGCTTACAATGAGCAGTTCTTC
. TRBD2 16 TRBJ2-5 TRBV5-1 CASSLRSGGPQETQYF TGCGCCAGCAGCTTGCGTTCGGGAGGGCCCCAAGAGACCCAGTACTTC
once . 15 TRBJ1-2 TRBV4-2 CASSQWGTDNYGYTF TGTGCCAGCAGCCAATGGGGGACGGATAACTATGGCTACACCTTC
. . 13 TRBJ1-6 TRBV2 CASSEGASAPLHF TGTGCCAGCAGTGAAGGGGCCTCAGCACCCCTCCACTTT
once . 13 TRBJ1-5 TRBV28 CASSYPLVQPQHF TGTGCCAGCAGTTACCCCTTGGTTCAGCCCCAGCATTTT
. . 15 TRBJ2-1 TRBV6-6 CASSPGQAGYNEQFF TGTGCCAGCAGCCCGGGTCAAGCAGGGTACAATGAGCAGTTCTTC
. . 13 TRBJ1-2 TRBV5-4 CASSLAGIGGYTF TGTGCCAGCAGCTTGGCGGGGATCGGGGGCTACACCTTC
. . 14 TRBJ2-7 TRBV15 CAIVKQGLNGEQYF TGTGCCATCGTGAAACAGGGACTCAACGGGGAGCAGTACTTC
. . 15 TRBJ1-3 TRBV28 CASIGAAGSGNTIYF TGTGCCAGCATCGGGGCGGCAGGCTCTGGAAACACCATATATTTT
. . 14 TRBJ1-5 TRBV19 CASSIDFRPLPQHF TGTGCCAGTAGTATAGATTTTAGGCCGCTCCCCCAGCATTTT
once TRBD2 19 TRBJ2-3 TRBV7-2 CASSLDGPSGILFRDTQYF TGTGCCAGCAGCTTGGATGGGCCTAGCGGGATACTCTTCAGGGATACGCAGTATTTT
. TRBD2 16 TRBJ2-2 TRBV28 CAGSSSGPVNTGELFF TGTGCCGGCTCAAGTAGCGGGCCGGTTAACACCGGGGAGCTGTTTTTT
. TRBD1 14 TRBJ1-2 TRBV7-9 CASSPGTGVHGYTF TGTGCCAGCAGCCCCGGTACAGGGGTTCATGGCTACACCTTC
. . 13 TRBJ2-1 TRBV7-2 CASSGITGNEQFF TGTGCCAGCAGCGGCATTACAGGCAATGAGCAGTTCTTC
. . 14 TRBJ2-5 TRBV14 CASSQRRLQETQYF TGTGCCAGCAGCCAACGGCGGCTCCAAGAGACCCAGTACTTC
few TRBD2 14 TRBJ2-2 TRBV7-3 CASSSGGSTGELFF TGTGCCAGCAGCTCTGGCGGGAGTACCGGGGAGCTGTTTTTT
. TRBD2 16 TRBJ2-1 TRBV9 CASSVGAREVYNEQFF TGTGCCAGCAGCGTAGGCGCGCGGGAGGTCTACAATGAGCAGTTCTTC
. . 15 TRBJ2-3 TRBV6-1 CASSVAGLPTDTQYF TGTGCCAGCAGTGTGGCAGGGCTCCCCACAGATACGCAGTATTTT
once . 14 TRBJ2-7 TRBV18 CASSPPSLFYEQYF TGTGCCAGCTCACCACCGAGTCTATTCTACGAGCAGTACTTC